This section outlines one T cell receptor beta chain sequence together with its context. The sample contains more than one DNA sequence encoding this CDR3. The entry originates in a study of blood T cell repertoires in COVID-19. The overall study: COVID-19 samples from acute and convalescent phases originated in the United States, Italy and Spain. PBMCs, B-cell-depleted T cells, or T cells provided the cDNA or gDNA that made up the material.

The germline V gene encodes CDR1 LGHNT and CDR2 FRNRAP. V dropped 1 base and J dropped 2; count of bases not matched to a gene: 2. The CDR3 consists of 16 residues. In the original processing: Using reference gene primer amplification, nucleated cell counts were estimated. The repertoire was sequenced with immunoSEQ multiplex PCR; TCRdb's copy has only in-frame clones and lacks some. The V and J calls and clone size are taken from that table; D and trimming were inferred from the DNA. The data show around 260,000 clones, with approximately 87% seen just once and less than 3% held by the top ten. The TCR originated in a woman between 45 and 65 years old with acute or convalescent COVID-19. The chain is built from TRBV12-5 and TRBJ2-2, with 9 bases that match TRBD1. Sequenced material: peripheral blood. CDR3: CASGLEGQGNTGELFF. The CDR3 coding sequence is TGTGCTAGTGGTTTGGAGGGACAGGGTAACACCGGGGAGCTGTTTTTT. The variable domain in full, completed from reference TRBV12-5 and TRBJ2-2, reads DARVTQTPRHKVTEMGQEVTMRCQPILGHNTVFWYRQTMMQGLELLAYFRNRAPLDDSGMPKDRFSAEMPDATLATLKIQPSEPRDSAVYFCASGLEGQGNTGELFFGEGSRLTVL.